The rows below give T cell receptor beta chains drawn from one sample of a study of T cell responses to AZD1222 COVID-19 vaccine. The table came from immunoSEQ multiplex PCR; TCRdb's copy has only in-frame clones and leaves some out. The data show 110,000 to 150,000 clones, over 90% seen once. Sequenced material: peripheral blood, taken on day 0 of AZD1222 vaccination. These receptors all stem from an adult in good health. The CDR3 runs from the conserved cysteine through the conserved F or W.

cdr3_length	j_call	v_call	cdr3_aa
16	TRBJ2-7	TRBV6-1	CASSGPTGTTAYEQYF
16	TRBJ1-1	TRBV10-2	CASSRKTGGEGTEAFF
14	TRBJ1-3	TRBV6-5	CASKGRFSGNTIYF
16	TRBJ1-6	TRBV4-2	CASSQVWGQLNSPLHF
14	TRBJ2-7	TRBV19	CASSIGTSVHEQYF
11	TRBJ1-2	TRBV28	CASSPGWGYTF
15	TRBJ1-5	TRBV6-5	CASKREIRGNQPQHF
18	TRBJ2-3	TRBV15	CATSRDGDLAGSTDTQYF
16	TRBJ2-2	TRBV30	CAWSVLGGTGTGELFF
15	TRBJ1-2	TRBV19	CASTSPGPPKGGYTF
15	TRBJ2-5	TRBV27	CASSLTAGGVGTQYF
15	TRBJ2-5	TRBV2	CATRRGQGTQETQYF
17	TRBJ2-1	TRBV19	CASSHVAGGRGRNEQFF
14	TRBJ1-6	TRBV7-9	CASSLDTLNSPLHF
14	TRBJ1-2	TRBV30	CAWSVGVNGYGYTF
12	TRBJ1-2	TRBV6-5	CASRTPHYGYTF
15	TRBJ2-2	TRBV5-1	CASSLESRNTGELFF
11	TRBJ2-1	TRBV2	CASKGYNEQFF
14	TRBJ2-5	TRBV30	CAWSVMRGRETQYF
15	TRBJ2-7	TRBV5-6	CASSFWGTAGHEQYF
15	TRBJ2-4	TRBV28	CASSSSGRAKNIQYF
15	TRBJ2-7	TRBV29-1	CSVETGDRGLDEQYF
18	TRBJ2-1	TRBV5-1	CASSLRFGASGSYNEQFF
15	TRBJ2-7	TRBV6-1	CASSEGGPSSYEQYF
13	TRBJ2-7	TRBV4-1	CASSQDRGYEQYF
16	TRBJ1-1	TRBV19	CASSRNRGVLYTEAFF
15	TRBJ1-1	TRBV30	CAWSGQGGGNTEAFF
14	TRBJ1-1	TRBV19	CATNPQGWGGEAFF